The clone carrying this TCR beta chain was seen ten or more times. What it binds is not known. Next came a second PCR, run for about 6 to 12 cycles, which used a sample-barcoded 5' primer along with a J-beta primer mix. Paired-end reads containing CDR3 totaled no fewer than 2.5 million for each sample. Each CDR3 protein gets one entry after TCRdb re-called the 5' RACE reads with MiXCR. The data show hundreds of thousands of distinct CDR3 sequences, more than 25% seen once. The sample comes from a study of blood T cells in healthy people across ages. Overall study: About one barcoded beta molecule per two T cells was captured by template switching. Overall study results and limits: Unsorted PBMC input precluded a conclusive naive versus antigen-experienced comparison. Naive T cell percentage strongly correlated with TCR beta diversity.

This CDR3 is 13 amino acids long. J was trimmed by 4 bases and V by 6 bases; bases with no gene match: 7. The germline V gene has CDR1 DFQATT and CDR2 SNEGSKA (reference sequence). V gene TRBV20-1 combines with J gene TRBJ2-5; 8 nucleotides agree with TRBD1. The sequence came from a woman older than 75 in good health. Sequencing input: blood. The CDR3 nucleotides are TGCAGTGCAAAACGGACAGGGAGAGAGACCCAGTACTTC. This translates into CSAKRTGRETQYF.